This TCR beta chain stems from a study of Graves' ophthalmopathy and Graves' hyperthyroidism. Study-wide results and limits: Ophthalmopathy versus stable hyperthyroidism: 13-signature model gave around 86% sensitivity, 81.08% specificity. Blood was where most expanded thyroid clonotypes above 0.001 frequency also turned up.

Hyperthyroidism patients, all newly diagnosed, had under 2 months' duration and ages of 18 to 65. Exclusion applied to patients with other autoimmune diseases, uncontrolled infections, pregnancy or lactation. RNA transcripts were the source from which TCR beta CDR3 regions were amplified. HTBI-primed first-round RT-PCR preceded second-round multiplex PCR. TCRdb used MiXCR to reprocess the multiplex PCR reads, holding one entry per CDR3 protein. Found here are about 1.2 million distinct CDR3 sequences, about 35% of them singletons; the top ten hold 11%. This clonotype was detected many times. The antigen is unknown. The CDR3 totals 18 residues. The V segment lost 1 base and the J segment 0 bases; nucleotides outside the gene matches: 6. Germline V lookup: CDR1 SGHVS, CDR2 FQNEAQ.

The sequence came from an adult man with Graves' hyperthyroidism. Sequencing was done on a sample of peripheral blood or thyroid tissue (not recorded which). The chain recombines TRBV7-8 with TRBJ2-6; 7 positions agree with TRBD1. The CDR3 protein is CASSLGGQVISGANVLTF. The CDR3 bases are TGTGCCAGCAGCTTAGGAGGACAGGTTATCTCTGGGGCCAACGTCCTGACTTTC.